Following are 2 T cell receptor beta chains from one sample sequenced in a study of T cells in Graves' hyperthyroidism and ophthalmopathy. TCR beta CDR3 regions were amplified from RNA. During a first-round RT-PCR of the TCR CDR3, the HTBI primer set was used. TCRdb independently ran MiXCR on the multiplex PCR reads; one entry per CDR3 protein. The sample includes 350,000 to 450,000 distinct CDR3 sequences, approximately 15% of them seen just once. What was sequenced was blood. All receptors come from a woman aged 55-70 years with Graves' hyperthyroidism.

The rearrangement uses TRBV20-1 and TRBJ2-5; TRBD2 aligns across 10 bases. J gave up 5 bases and V 8 bases, and 8 bases lay outside the gene matches. The CDR3 runs 13 residues. Germline assignment: CDR1 DFQATT and CDR2 SNEGSKA (reference sequence). The CDR3 DNA follows: TGCAGTACTCTAGCGGGAGAGGAGGAGACCCAGTACTTC. This sequence encodes CSTLAGEEETQYF.

V usage is TRBV5-5 and J usage is TRBJ1-1; D perhaps matches TRBD1 (5 bases). CDR1 SGHKS and CDR2 YYEKEE come from the germline V gene (reference sequence). V lost 2 bases and J 6 bases, leaving 17 bases between the germline ends. This CDR3 is built from 15 residues. The CDR3 sequence is CASSFRLMGGAEAFF. For the CDR3, the DNA is TGTGCCAGCAGCTTTCGGTTGATGGGGGGGGCTGAAGCTTTCTTT.